Each of the 17 T cell receptor beta chains below was sequenced from the same sample in a study of regulatory T cells in long-lasting Graves disease. Construction of TCR beta libraries relied on iRepertoire HTBI primers and on Arm-PCR targeting CDR3 regions. TCRdb processed the multiplex PCR reads anew with MiXCR; each CDR3 protein has one entry. This sample has some 450,000 distinct CDR3 sequences, with less than 20% found just once. The time point: newly diagnosed GD, antithyroid drugs for less than 3 months. Extracted PBMC RNA gave rise to the TCR library. The same sample was also used in a study of T cells in Graves' hyperthyroidism and ophthalmopathy.

Sequencing used peripheral blood mononuclear cells (PBMCs), obtained at new diagnosis, from a patient treated with antithyroid drugs. The receptor source for this set is a woman in her twenties or thirties with Graves disease.

Concerning this clonotype itself: It differs at one base from a far larger clone, so likely a read error. J is TRBJ2-1 and V is TRBV2, with 11 bases fitting TRBD2. The CDR3 length is 15 residues. The J segment lost 10 bases and the V segment lost 6 bases, leaving 11 bases of the junction unmatched. Germline lookup yields CDR1 SNHLY and CDR2 FYNNEI. The CDR3 is CASRPGTSGQYEQFF. The CDR3 coding sequence is TGTGCCAGCAGGCCAGGGACTAGCGGCCAATACGAGCAGTTCTTC.

This clonotype has only one observation. The chain employs TRBV12-3 or TRBV12-4 and TRBJ2-4; 7 nucleotides align to TRBD2. V was clipped by 8 bases and J by 9 bases; unmatched bases: 4. The CDR3 sequence is 11 residues long. CDR3 in DNA: TGTGCCAGCGGGGGGGGGAGCATTCAGTACTTC. Its translation is CASGGGSIQYF.

This clonotype was found many times. V usage is TRBV3-1 and J usage is TRBJ1-1, with D uncertain. The CDR3 contains 13 residues. Germline V gives CDR1 LGHDT, CDR2 YNNKEL (reference sequence). V lost 0 bases to trimming and J lost 6 bases, with 8 bases between them. CDR3 in amino acids: CASSQEGRAEAFF. DNA for the CDR3: TGTGCCAGCAGCCAAGAGGGTAGGGCTGAAGCTTTCTTT.

In this sample, this clonotype turned up a few times. The chain couples TRBV18 to TRBJ2-5, with 7 bases identical to TRBD1. The CDR3 has 16 residues. Germline-derived CDR1 and CDR2 are KGHSH and LQKENI. Trimming at V came to 3 bases and at J to 3 bases, leaving 10 bases not matched to a gene. Here the CDR3 DNA reads TGTGCCAGCTCACCCACAGGGGCTCGGTTCGAAGAGACCCAGTACTTC. Its translation is CASSPTGARFEETQYF.

The chain links TRBV2 to TRBJ2-1, with TRBD2 as a possible D gene (5 bases). The CDR3 contains 13 residues. Germline V gene sequence: CDR1 SNHLY, CDR2 FYNNEI. The V gene lost 8 bases and the J gene lost 4 bases, with 12 bases spanning the gap. This CDR3 reads CASQAAVYNEQFF. The CDR3 bases are TGTGCCAGCCAAGCGGCAGTATACAATGAGCAGTTCTTC. Looking up the rest from reference TRBV2 and TRBJ2-1 gives the full variable domain: EPEVTQTPSHQVTQMGQEVILRCVPISNHLYFYWYRQILGQKVEFLVSFYNNEISEKSEIFDDQFSVERPDGSNFTLKIRSTKLEDSAMYFCASQAAVYNEQFFGPGTRLTVL.

The V call is TRBV7-2, the J call TRBJ1-4, with a tentative D call TRBD1 (5 bases). Germline loops: CDR1 SGHTA, CDR2 FQGNSA. Trimming took off 1 base at V and 4 bases at J, with 10 bases between the two ends. This CDR3 comprises 15 residues. CDR3 in DNA: TGTGCCAGCAGCTTAGTTCCAGGGCTTAATGAAAAACTGTTTTTT. Its translation is CASSLVPGLNEKLFF.

This clonotype was seen a few times. CDR3 sequence (DNA): TGTGCCAGCAGCTTAAATGGGGCATCCTACAATGAGCAGTTCTTC. Its protein product is CASSLNGASYNEQFF. The rearrangement joins TRBV7-3 to TRBJ2-1; tentative D call: TRBD1 (5 bases). V was shortened by 1 base and J by 1 base, with 8 bases between the two germline ends. From germline, CDR1 is SGHTA and CDR2 FQGTGA. The length of the CDR3 is 15 residues.

This clonotype was observed at least ten times. The chain combines TRBV7-9 with TRBJ1-5; maybe TRBD1 (5 bases). In germline, CDR1 is SEHNR, CDR2 FQNEAQ (reference sequence). The germline V and J ends were trimmed by 5 bases and 3 bases, with 11 bases remaining between them. The CDR3 has 14 amino acids. CDR3 loop: CASSRDGYNQPQHF. For the CDR3, the DNA is TGTGCCAGCAGCCGGGACGGGTACAATCAGCCCCAGCATTTT.

The sample holds many counts of this clonotype. This chain connects TRBV5-5 to TRBJ2-7; TRBD1 matches at 9 bases. V shed 5 bases and J 4 bases; nucleotides not matched to a gene: 7. The CDR3 spans 14 residues. The germline V gene has CDR1 SGHKS and CDR2 YYEKEE (reference sequence). CDR3: CASRSPGQGYEQYF. The CDR3 region has the DNA TGTGCCAGCAGATCCCCGGGACAGGGATACGAGCAGTACTTC.

This clonotype was observed many times. The V and J genes are TRBV7-6 and TRBJ2-2; D unclear. CDR3 length equals 14 residues. Between the trimmed V and J ends, which lost 5 bases and 7 bases, there was a span of 14 bases. Germline lookup yields CDR1 SGHVS and CDR2 FNYEAQ. This chain's CDR3 is CASSGLGDHGELFF. The DNA for the CDR3 is TGTGCCAGCAGCGGGCTAGGAGATCACGGGGAGCTGTTTTTT.

This clonotype was recorded many times. This chain joins TRBV9 and TRBJ2-5; no reliable D call. This CDR3 spans 12 amino acids. Per germline, CDR1 SGDLS and CDR2 YYNGEE. V gave up 0 bases and J gave up 5 bases, with 5 bases separating them. CDR3 DNA: TGTGCCAGCAGCGTAGGGTCGGAGACCCAGTACTTC. It is translated as CASSVGSETQYF. Based on the CDR3 plus reference TRBV9 and TRBJ2-5, the full variable domain is DSGVTQTPKHLITATGQRVTLRCSPRSGDLSVYWYQQSLDQGLQFLIQYYNGEERAKGNILERFSAQQFPDLHSELNLSSLELGDSALYFCASSVGSETQYFGPGTRLLVL.

There are many counts of this clonotype. The chain is built from TRBV4-3 and TRBJ1-2; 9 nucleotides agree with TRBD1. With V trimmed by 5 bases and J by 5 bases, 6 bases remained unmatched. This CDR3 is built from 14 residues. CDR1 and CDR2 from the germline V gene are LGHNA and YSLEER. In DNA, the CDR3 is TGCGCCAGCAGCTACCGGGACAGGGTTTATGGCTACACCTTC. Translating it yields CASSYRDRVYGYTF.

This clonotype was seen at least ten times. V is TRBV3-1 and J is TRBJ2-7; D remains unclear. The V end lost 1 base, the J end lost 0 bases, and 7 bases lay between the germline ends. This CDR3 is built from 14 residues. Germline values: CDR1 LGHDT, CDR2 YNNKEL (reference sequence). Written as DNA, the CDR3 is TGTGCCAGCAGCCAAGTTGGCATCTCCTACGAGCAGTACTTC. It yields the protein CASSQVGISYEQYF.

This clonotype was counted ten times or more. This chain joins TRBV6-1 and TRBJ2-5, with D tentatively TRBD2 (5 bases). The CDR3 covers 14 residues. The V and J ends lost 7 bases and 2 bases respectively, with 14 bases between them. Germline V CDR1 and CDR2: MNHNS, SASEGT. This CDR3 reads CASTAHRLQETQYF. CDR3 sequence (DNA): TGTGCCAGCACTGCCCACAGACTACAAGAGACCCAGTACTTC.

There are many counts of this clonotype. The J gene is TRBJ2-7, the V gene TRBV27; 9 positions match TRBD1. CDR3 size: 18 residues. Germline lookup yields CDR1 MNHEY and CDR2 SMNVEV (reference sequence). J gave up 0 bases and V 8 bases, and 17 bases lay outside the gene matches. CDR3 loop: CASAQQGALDGYSYEQYF. CDR3 bases: TGTGCCAGCGCCCAACAGGGGGCTCTAGACGGTTACTCCTACGAGCAGTACTTC.

This rearrangement joins TRBV18 to TRBJ1-6; no firm D call. In germline, CDR1 is KGHSH, CDR2 LQKENI. V was pared by 2 bases and J by 15 bases, with 14 bases between. There are 13 residues in the CDR3. The CDR3, as DNA: TGTGCCAGCTCACCAGGGTGGGATGATCGCCTCCACTTT. It yields the protein CASSPGWDDRLHF.

This clonotype was detected ten times or more. The chain carries TRBV5-1 and TRBJ1-5, with 7 bases that match TRBD1. CDR3 length: 14 amino acids. Germline V gene lookup returns CDR1 SGHRS and CDR2 YFSETQ. With V trimmed by 0 bases and J by 5 bases, 2 bases remained unmatched. The CDR3 DNA reads as TGCGCCAGCAGCTTGGAGGGGGCGGATCAGCCCCAGCATTTT. It encodes CASSLEGADQPQHF.